Below, 27 T cell receptor beta chains from the same sample are listed, as sequenced in a study of T cells after yellow fever vaccination. From the 5' RACE reads, TCRdb called clonotypes with MiXCR, one entry per CDR3 protein. The table includes approximately 300,000 distinct CDR3 sequences, around 11% detected once. The sequencing used CD4+ T cells sorted from PBMCs, collected 45 days after the yellow fever booster vaccination. The receptors derive from a man between 18 and 29 years old who received the YFV17D yellow fever vaccine.

In its sample, this clonotype was seen many times. The chain employs TRBV20-1 and TRBJ2-4; 10 nucleotides match TRBD2. The germline gives CDR1 DFQATT, CDR2 SNEGSKA (reference sequence). The CDR3 length is 15 residues. V trimming: 2 bases; J trimming: 8 bases; junction bases outside the gene matches: 9. CDR3 region: CSARSSSSGGDIQYF. The CDR3 DNA is TGCAGTGCTAGATCCTCGTCCAGCGGGGGGGACATTCAGTACTTC.

The chain joins TRBV11-2 to TRBJ2-3; TRBD2 is a possible D gene (6 bases). CDR3 length equals 16 residues. Trimming took off 4 bases at V and 2 bases at J, with 16 bases between the two ends. Looked up from germline, CDR1 is SGHAT and CDR2 is FQNNGV. CDR3 nucleotide sequence: TGTGCCAGCAGCTCTTTTCGCGGGGCCAACACAGATACGCAGTATTTT. Translation gives CASSSFRGANTDTQYF.

This clonotype was observed a few times. The gene calls are TRBV10-3 and TRBJ1-5, with a tentative D call TRBD1 (5 bases). V was pared by 2 bases and J by 5 bases, with 10 bases between. CDR3 length: 14 amino acids. Germline V lookup: CDR1 ENHRY, CDR2 SYGVKD. The DNA for the CDR3 is TGTGCCATCAGTGAGAGGGACCGCGATCAGCCCCAGCATTTT. It is translated as CAISERDRDQPQHF.

The gene calls are TRBV4-1 and TRBJ1-2; possible D gene TRBD1, 5 bases. CDR3 length: 17 amino acids. Germline loops: CDR1 MGHRA, CDR2 YSYEKL. V was shortened by 1 base and J by 2 bases, with 17 bases between the two germline ends. The CDR3 DNA follows: TGCGCCAGCAGCCAAGGGCGACGGGGGGGGAAGAACTATGGCTACACCTTC. Its translation: CASSQGRRGGKNYGYTF.

The chain employs TRBV7-8 and TRBJ1-1, with no clear D. The CDR3 has 11 amino acids. The germline V gene has CDR1 SGHVS and CDR2 FQNEAQ. V was cut by 10 bases and J by 1 base, with 7 bases left in between. The CDR3, as DNA: TGTGCCACCTCTACGAACACTGAAGCTTTCTTT. Translated, it gives CATSTNTEAFF. The full variable domain, rest sourced from reference TRBV7-8 and TRBJ1-1, is GAGVSQSPRYKVAKRGQDVALRCDPISGHVSLFWYQQALGQGPEFLTYFQNEAQLDKSGLPSDRFFAERPEGSVSTLKIQRTQQEDSAVYLCATSTNTEAFFGQGTRLTVV.

This clonotype was seen only a few times. This chain joins TRBV7-2 and TRBJ2-6; TRBD2 is a possible D gene (7 bases). CDR1 and CDR2 (germline): SGHTA, FQGNSA. This CDR3 region has 15 residues. The V end lost 5 bases, the J end lost 2 bases, and 10 bases lay between the germline ends. The CDR3 is CASSKGGTGANVLTF. Written as DNA, the CDR3 is TGTGCCAGCAGCAAGGGGGGGACTGGGGCCAACGTCCTGACTTTC.

The V and J genes are TRBV6-2 or TRBV6-3 and TRBJ2-5; D remains unclear. Germline V gene lookup returns CDR1 MNHEY and CDR2 SVGEGT. Trimming removed 7 bases from V and 1 base from J, with 10 bases in between. CDR3 length equals 13 residues. The CDR3 sequence is CASNFEVQETQYF. The CDR3 coding sequence is TGTGCCAGCAACTTCGAGGTCCAAGAGACCCAGTACTTC.

In this sample, this clonotype turned up a few times. The rearrangement links TRBV20-1 to TRBJ2-7; no clear D gene. The V gene's germline CDR1 is DFQATT and CDR2 SNEGSKA (reference sequence). V lost 5 bases, J lost 0 bases, and 14 bases lay in between. The CDR3 sequence is 14 residues long. CDR3 sequence: CSAPDVPHSYEQYV. For the CDR3, the DNA is TGCAGTGCTCCGGATGTACCACACTCCTACGAGCAGTACGTC.

Only a few counts were recorded for this clonotype. The gene calls are TRBV6-5 and TRBJ1-1, with D unclear. The CDR3 is made up of 15 amino acids. The V end was cut by 0 bases, the J end by 5 bases, with 13 bases between. Germline-derived CDR1 and CDR2 are MNHEY and SVGAGI. This CDR3 is CASSYSSRGGTEAFF. The CDR3 DNA is TGTGCCAGCAGTTACTCTAGCCGGGGAGGGACTGAAGCTTTCTTT.

This sequence joins TRBV25-1 and TRBJ2-7; no firm D call. The V gene's germline CDR1 is MGHDK and CDR2 SYGVNS. V gave up 2 bases and J gave up 5 bases, with 10 bases separating them. CDR3 size: 13 residues. The CDR3 DNA follows: TGTGCCAGCAGTGAAAACGTTATCGACGAGCAGTACTTC. Translating gives CASSENVIDEQYF.

The chain couples TRBV6-5 to TRBJ2-5; D is unresolved. The CDR3 covers 12 residues. Germline values: CDR1 MNHEY, CDR2 SVGAGI. V was cut by 5 bases and J by 5 bases, with 9 bases left in between. In DNA form, the CDR3 reads TGTGCCAGCAGTGGATTAGGGGAGACCCAGTACTTC. It yields the protein CASSGLGETQYF.

This chain connects TRBV28 to TRBJ1-2, with 9 positions matching TRBD1. The J segment lost 3 bases and the V segment lost 7 bases, leaving 6 bases of the junction unmatched. CDR3 length: 14 residues. Germline V CDR1 and CDR2: MDHEN, SYDVKM. The CDR3 region is CASMMGQGDYGYTF. CDR3 nucleotides: TGTGCCAGCATGATGGGACAGGGTGACTATGGCTACACCTTC.

The chain uses TRBV20-1 and TRBJ1-2; the match to TRBD1 covers 8 bases. The CDR3 consists of 13 residues. From germline, CDR1 is DFQATT and CDR2 SNEGSKA (reference sequence). Trimming took 5 bases from V and 2 from J; bases not matched to a gene: 4. In DNA, the CDR3 is TGCAGTGCTGCCCGGGACAGGAACTATGGCTACACCTTC. Translating gives CSAARDRNYGYTF.

The chain recombines TRBV2 with TRBJ1-5; a weak D match, TRBD1 (6 bases). CDR1 is SNHLY, CDR2 FYNNEI, per germline. V lost 9 bases, J lost 0 bases, and 12 bases lay in between. This CDR3 has 14 amino acids. Here the CDR3 reads CASGGVNSNQPQHF. CDR3 coding DNA: TGTGCCAGTGGGGGCGTCAATAGCAATCAGCCCCAGCATTTT.

The chain carries TRBV6-5 and TRBJ1-2; 9 positions match TRBD1. Germline V gene data show CDR1 as MNHEY and CDR2 as SVGAGI. The V segment lost 5 bases and the J segment 8 bases; nucleotides outside the gene matches: 6. This CDR3 has 13 amino acids. CDR3 nucleotides: TGTGCCAGCAGTCCGGGACAGGGAAGGGGCTACACCTTC. Amino acid sequence: CASSPGQGRGYTF.

This clonotype occurred a few times. The chain employs TRBV5-1 and TRBJ1-1; possibly TRBD1 for D (6 bases). CDR3 length: 13 residues. The germline gives CDR1 SGHRS, CDR2 YFSETQ. Trimming took 4 bases from V and 5 from J, leaving 12 bases between them. CDR3 region: CASSRAGATEAFF. CDR3 DNA sequence: TGCGCCAGCAGCCGGGCGGGGGCAACTGAAGCTTTCTTT.

The table lists this clonotype with many counts. The chain carries TRBV18 and TRBJ2-4; the D is unclear. This CDR3 contains 15 residues. Per germline, CDR1 KGHSH and CDR2 LQKENI. Trimming shortened V by 0 bases and J by 8 bases, and 14 bases separated the two germline ends. The CDR3: CASSPPSRVSDIQYF. The CDR3 nucleotides read TGTGCCAGCTCACCACCGTCCCGCGTTTCAGACATTCAGTACTTC. Variable domain in full (rest from reference TRBV18 and TRBJ2-4): NAGVMQNPRHLVRRRGQEARLRCSPMKGHSHVYWYRQLPEEGLKFMVYLQKENIIDESGMPKERFSAEFPKEGPSILRIQQVVRGDSAAYFCASSPPSRVSDIQYFGAGTRLSVL.

This clonotype was detected only a few times. V and J are TRBV3-1 and TRBJ2-7, with 11 nucleotides matching TRBD2. After removal of 3 bases from V and 3 bases from J, the junction contained 7 bases not matched to a gene. This CDR3 is 16 amino acids long. Germline V gene lookup returns CDR1 LGHDT and CDR2 YNNKEL (reference sequence). In DNA, the CDR3 is TGTGCCAGCAGCCACTTGACTAGCGGGGTGGACTACGAGCAGTACTTC. It yields the protein CASSHLTSGVDYEQYF.

This chain joins TRBV20-1 and TRBJ2-3; D may be TRBD1 (6 bases). The CDR3 has 16 residues. Trimming shortened V by 4 bases and J by 1 base, and 18 bases separated the two germline ends. Per germline, CDR1 DFQATT and CDR2 SNEGSKA (reference sequence). The CDR3 bases are TGCAGTGCTATGGATCCCGGGACATTACGCACAGATACGCAGTATTTT. Translating it yields CSAMDPGTLRTDTQYF.

The V gene is TRBV6-2 or TRBV6-3, the J gene TRBJ2-2; no clear D. Trimming stripped 7 bases from V and 2 bases from J, with 14 bases between. This CDR3 has 15 residues. Germline CDR1 is MNHEY and CDR2 is SVGEGT. The CDR3 sequence is CASKGNKFNTGELFF. The CDR3 DNA sequence: TGTGCCAGCAAAGGGAACAAATTCAACACCGGGGAGCTGTTTTTT.

This clonotype has only a few counts. The chain employs TRBV20-1 and TRBJ2-1; 8 positions agree with TRBD2. CDR1 and CDR2 (germline): DFQATT, SNEGSKA (reference sequence). CDR3 length: 14 residues. The trim removed 3 bases at V and 4 bases at J, leaving 5 bases unmatched. The CDR3 loop reads CSARPSGGYNEQFF. Here the CDR3 DNA reads TGCAGTGCTAGGCCCAGCGGGGGATACAATGAGCAGTTCTTC.

This clonotype was observed a few times. The V call is TRBV7-2, the J call TRBJ1-2, with D perhaps matching TRBD1 (5 bases). This CDR3 has 14 amino acids. Germline assignment: CDR1 SGHTA and CDR2 FQGNSA. V dropped 1 base and J dropped 4 bases, with 10 bases sitting between them. The CDR3 DNA sequence: TGTGCCAGCAGCTTAGATGTGGGACGCTATGGCTACACCTTC. The encoded protein is CASSLDVGRYGYTF.

In its sample, this clonotype was seen a few times. This chain joins TRBV18 and TRBJ2-2; D is unresolved. Germline values: CDR1 KGHSH, CDR2 LQKENI. V was trimmed by 6 bases and J by 6 bases, leaving 14 bases between them. This CDR3 is built from 14 residues. The CDR3: CASSKVTPPGELFF. CDR3 DNA: TGTGCCAGCTCGAAAGTCACGCCCCCCGGGGAGCTGTTTTTT.

The J gene is TRBJ1-1, the V gene TRBV24-1, with 9 bases fitting TRBD1. Germline V gives CDR1 KGHDR, CDR2 SFDVKD. This CDR3 has 14 residues. Unmatched junction bases numbered 9, after V lost 4 bases and J lost 10 bases. CDR3 protein: CATSEPVQGAGAFF. As DNA, the CDR3 is TGTGCCACCAGTGAACCTGTACAGGGGGCAGGAGCTTTCTTT.

The rearrangement uses TRBV6-2 or TRBV6-3 and TRBJ2-7; D remains unclear. This CDR3 is built from 16 residues. CDR1 is MNHEY and CDR2 is SVGEGT in the germline V gene. Trimming removed 5 bases at V and 0 bases at J, with 17 bases between. The DNA for the CDR3 is TGTGCCAGCAGTCCCCGAACGATATTCAGCTCCTACGAGCAGTACTTC. It translates to CASSPRTIFSSYEQYF.

This clonotype was found a few times. A read error is possible here, since a much larger clone lies one base away. The chain has TRBV3-1 and TRBJ2-5, with 8 nucleotides matching TRBD1. Unmatched junction bases numbered 6, after V lost 4 bases and J lost 5 bases. CDR3 length equals 14 residues. The germline CDR1 and CDR2 sequences are LGHDT and YNNKEL (reference sequence). The CDR3 sequence is CASSLTGVGETQYF. The CDR3 DNA reads TGTGCCAGCAGCCTGACAGGGGTGGGGGAGACCCAGTACTTC.

V gene TRBV20-1 combines with J gene TRBJ1-2; 9 nucleotides agree with TRBD1. This CDR3 has 15 amino acids. Trimming cost V 5 bases and J 4 bases; bases outside gene matches: 11. The germline CDR1 and CDR2 sequences are DFQATT and SNEGSKA (reference sequence). This chain's CDR3 is CSASDRGGTLYGYTF. In nucleotides, the CDR3 is TGCAGTGCTTCGGACAGGGGAGGTACACTCTATGGCTACACCTTC.